This T cell receptor beta chain was sequenced for a study of control samples from healthy donors and cancer patients. Data came from immunoSEQ multiplex PCR; TCRdb stores just in-frame clones and leaves some out. The data contain 170,000 or so clones, approximately 92% of them singletons. This TCR came from a man aged 30 to 45 in good health. Material: blood.

The CDR3 DNA sequence: TGTGCCAGCAGCGTAGTGCTTGGGGGGCCCACTGAAGCTTTCTTT. Residues: CASSVVLGGPTEAFF. The gene calls are TRBV9 and TRBJ1-1; tentatively, D is TRBD1 (6 bases). This CDR3 is built from 15 residues. Germline V gene sequence: CDR1 SGDLS, CDR2 YYNGEE. The V end was cut by 0 bases, the J end by 4 bases, with 13 bases between. The full variable domain, rest sourced from reference TRBV9 and TRBJ1-1, is DSGVTQTPKHLITATGQRVTLRCSPRSGDLSVYWYQQSLDQGLQFLIQYYNGEERAKGNILERFSAQQFPDLHSELNLSSLELGDSALYFCASSVVLGGPTEAFFGQGTRLTVV.